The present T cell receptor (beta chain) was sequenced within a study of blood T cell repertoires in COVID-19. Study details: Collection of acute and convalescent COVID-19 samples took place in the United States, Italy and Spain. T cells, B-cell-depleted T cells, or PBMCs supplied cDNA or gDNA.

Germline-derived CDR1 and CDR2 are SQVTM and ANQGSEA. CDR3 length equals 13 residues. V trimming: 7 bases; J trimming: 4 bases; junction bases outside the gene matches: 8. Original methodology: Reference gene primer amplification yielded estimated nucleated cell counts. Here immunoSEQ multiplex PCR was the method, and the copy in TCRdb shows in-frame clones only, minus some. V and J calls and clone size follow that table, whereas D and trimming were derived from the DNA. The sample has around 200,000 clones; 80% to 90% are singletons. This rearrangement joins TRBV29-1 to TRBJ1-2, with 8 bases fitting TRBD1. The receptor's source is a human donor with active or convalescent COVID-19. The donor label of this sample is uncertain. The sample consisted of peripheral blood. The CDR3 coding sequence is TGCAGCGCCCAGACAGGGGCTCGCTATGGCTACACCTTC. This codes for CSAQTGARYGYTF.